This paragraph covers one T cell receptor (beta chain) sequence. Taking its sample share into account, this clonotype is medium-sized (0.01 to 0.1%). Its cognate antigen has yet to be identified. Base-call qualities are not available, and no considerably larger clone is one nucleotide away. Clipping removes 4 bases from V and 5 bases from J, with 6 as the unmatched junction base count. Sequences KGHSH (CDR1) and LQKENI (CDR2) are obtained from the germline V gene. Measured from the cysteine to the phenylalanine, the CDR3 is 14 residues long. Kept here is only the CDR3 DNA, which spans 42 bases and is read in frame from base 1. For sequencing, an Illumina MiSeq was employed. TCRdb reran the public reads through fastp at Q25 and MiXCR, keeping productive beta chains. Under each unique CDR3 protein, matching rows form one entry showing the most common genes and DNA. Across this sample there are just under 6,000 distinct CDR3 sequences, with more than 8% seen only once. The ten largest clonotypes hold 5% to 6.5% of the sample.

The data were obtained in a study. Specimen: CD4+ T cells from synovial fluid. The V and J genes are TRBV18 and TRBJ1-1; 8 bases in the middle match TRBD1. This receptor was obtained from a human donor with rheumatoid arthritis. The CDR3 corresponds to CASSLGQGETEAFF. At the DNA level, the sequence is TGTGCCAGCTCACTCGGACAGGGCGAGACTGAAGCTTTCTTT.